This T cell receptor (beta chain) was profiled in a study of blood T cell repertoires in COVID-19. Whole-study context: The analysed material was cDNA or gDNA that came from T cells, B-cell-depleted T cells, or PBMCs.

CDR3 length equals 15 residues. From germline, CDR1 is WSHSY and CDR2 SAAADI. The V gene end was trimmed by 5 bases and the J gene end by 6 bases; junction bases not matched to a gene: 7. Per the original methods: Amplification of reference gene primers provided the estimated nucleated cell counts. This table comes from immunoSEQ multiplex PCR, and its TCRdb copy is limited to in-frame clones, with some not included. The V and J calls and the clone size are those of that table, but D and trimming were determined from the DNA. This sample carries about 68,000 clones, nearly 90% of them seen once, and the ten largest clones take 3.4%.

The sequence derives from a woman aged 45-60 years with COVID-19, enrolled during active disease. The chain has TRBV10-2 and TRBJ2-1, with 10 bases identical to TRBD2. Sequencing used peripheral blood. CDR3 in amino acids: CASSLVLAGLNEQFF. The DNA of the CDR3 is TGCGCCAGCAGTCTCGTACTAGCGGGACTCAATGAGCAGTTCTTC.